There are a few counts of the clone carrying this TCR beta chain. No antigen is known for it. Quantitative 5'-RACE with molecular barcodes was used to make the TCR beta libraries. TCRdb fed the 5' RACE reads into MiXCR, producing one record per CDR3 protein. The sample has some 840,000 distinct CDR3 sequences, about 11% seen once; the top ten hold 0.51%. Trimming cost V 5 bases and J 1 base, with 14 bases left between them. CDR3 length: 15 amino acids. The germline gives CDR1 SGHTA, CDR2 FQGNSA. The record originates from a study of CD8 T cells in ankylosing spondylitis. Regarding the study as a whole: What appeared characteristic of ankylosing spondylitis blood was a TCR beta motif of 7 or 8 highly homologous variants. A CD8+ phenotype characterized the disease-linked clones, which were relatively rare in peripheral blood. Earlier reports found some motif variants in synovial fluid and blood in reactive arthritis.

Sequences were obtained from blood, either unsorted or a sorted T cell fraction (not recorded which). The TCR was taken from a male donor with ankylosing spondylitis. The V and J genes are TRBV7-2 and TRBJ2-5; D may be TRBD2 (5 bases). DNA for the CDR3: TGTGCCAGCAGCCTAGGCGGAAGCGGCCAAGAGACCCAGTACTTC. This codes for CASSLGGSGQETQYF.